This is a list of T cell receptor beta chains from one sample in a study of OX40 agonist ivuxolimab in advanced cancers. The protocol was immunoSEQ multiplex PCR, while the TCRdb copy is restricted to in-frame clones and leaves out a portion. Altogether 50,000 to 75,000 clones are present, 80% to 95% being singletons, with the ten largest covering approximately 0.64%. The input for sequencing was CD4+ or CD8+ T cells sorted from blood, taken in a trial of the OX40 agonist ivuxolimab. The receptor set was obtained from an adult with an advanced solid tumor such as melanoma, head and neck, liver or kidney cancer. CDR3s include the opening cysteine and the closing phenylalanine or tryptophan. D genes are given only for firm matches. Clone size is shown for a subset of rows, as once, few, many or a class of expanded clone.

.,TRBV11-3,16,TRBJ1-3,TRBD1,TGTGCCAGCAGCTTAGAAGGGACAGGGATCGGAAACACCATATATTTT,CASSLEGTGIGNTIYF
.,TRBV18,12,TRBJ2-2,.,TGTGCCAGCTCTAAATTCACCGGGGAGCTGTTTTTT,CASSKFTGELFF
.,TRBV11-1,13,TRBJ2-7,.,TGTGCCAGCAGCTTAGGGGACTCCTACGAGCAGTACTTC,CASSLGDSYEQYF
.,TRBV27,13,TRBJ1-2,TRBD1,TGTGCCAGCAGTTCGGACAGGGGCTATGGCTACACCTTC,CASSSDRGYGYTF
.,TRBV5-6,17,TRBJ2-5,TRBD1,TGTGCCAGCAGCTTGTACAGGAGGACAGGGGGACAAGAGACCCAGTACTTC,CASSLYRRTGGQETQYF
once,TRBV18,12,TRBJ2-7,TRBD1,TGTGCCAGCTCATCTGACAGGGGCGAGCAGTACTTC,CASSSDRGEQYF
.,TRBV5-4,14,TRBJ2-7,TRBD1,TGTGCCAGCAGGCCGGACAGGGGGACAGGTGAGCAGTACTTC,CASRPDRGTGEQYF
.,TRBV30,11,TRBJ2-5,.,TGTGCCTGGGGGGTGGGAGAGACCCAGTACTTC,CAWGVGETQYF
.,TRBV27,20,TRBJ1-6,.,TGTGCCAGCAGTTTATGGGGGGGAGGGGGGCAAAGCTCCTATAATTCACCCCTCCACTTT,CASSLWGGGGQSSYNSPLHF
.,TRBV2,16,TRBJ2-2,TRBD2,TGTGCCAGCCGCCAGGAGACAGCGGGAGGGTCCGGGGAGCTGTTTTTT,CASRQETAGGSGELFF
.,TRBV5-1,16,TRBJ2-3,.,TGCGCCAGCAGCTTGGCCACCGGAACCTTCACAGATACGCAGTATTTT,CASSLATGTFTDTQYF
once,TRBV6-5,16,TRBJ1-1,TRBD1,TGTGCCAGCAGTTACTCGAACACAGGGGGTATGGCTGAAGCTTTCTTT,CASSYSNTGGMAEAFF
once,TRBV5-1,16,TRBJ2-2,TRBD2,TGCGCCAGCAGCCGTACTAGCGGGAGTTACACCGGGGAGCTGTTTTTT,CASSRTSGSYTGELFF
.,TRBV5-1,19,TRBJ2-6,TRBD1,TGCGCCAGCAGCTCCGGGCTCGGACAGGGGTCCTCTGGGGCCAACGTCCTGACTTTC,CASSSGLGQGSSGANVLTF
.,TRBV18,14,TRBJ1-4,.,TGTGCCAGCTCACCTGGGACACAGAATGAAAAACTGTTTTTT,CASSPGTQNEKLFF
.,TRBV4-1,17,TRBJ1-2,.,TGCGCCAGCAGCCAACCTATCCGGGACACCCTTAACTATGGCTACACCTTC,CASSQPIRDTLNYGYTF
.,TRBV30,13,TRBJ2-1,.,TGTGCCTGGAGGTATAGCGGCCTCAATGAGCAGTTCTTC,CAWRYSGLNEQFF